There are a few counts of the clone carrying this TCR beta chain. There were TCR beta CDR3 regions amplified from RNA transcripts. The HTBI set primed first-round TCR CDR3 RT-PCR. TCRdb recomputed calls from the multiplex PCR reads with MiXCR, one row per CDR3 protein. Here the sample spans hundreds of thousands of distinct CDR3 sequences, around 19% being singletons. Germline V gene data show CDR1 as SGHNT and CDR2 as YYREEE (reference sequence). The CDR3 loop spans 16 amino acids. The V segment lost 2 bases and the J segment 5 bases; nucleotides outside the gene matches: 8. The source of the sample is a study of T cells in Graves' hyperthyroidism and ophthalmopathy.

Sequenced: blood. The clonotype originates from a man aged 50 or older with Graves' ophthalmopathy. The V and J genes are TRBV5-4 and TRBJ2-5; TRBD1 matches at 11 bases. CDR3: CASSFPGQGASETQYF. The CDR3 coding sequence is TGTGCCAGCAGCTTCCCCGGACAGGGGGCATCGGAGACCCAGTACTTC. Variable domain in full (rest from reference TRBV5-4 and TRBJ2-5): ETGVTQSPTHLIKTRGQQVTLRCSSQSGHNTVSWYQQALGQGPQFIFQYYREEENGRGNFPPRFSGLQFPNYSSELNVNALELDDSALYLCASSFPGQGASETQYFGPGTRLLVL.